Sequencing of this TCR beta chain was carried out in a study of blood T cell repertoires in COVID-19. In the study overall: From the United States, Italy and Spain came samples of acute and convalescent COVID-19. From T cells, B-cell-depleted T cells, or PBMCs came the material, which was cDNA or gDNA.

How the authors handled the data: Nucleated cell counts were estimated from reference gene primer amplification. TCRdb's copy holds only in-frame clones and misses some; the assay was immunoSEQ multiplex PCR. The DNA gave D and trimming, while V, J and clone size come from that table. The data hold about 110,000 clones, with 80% to 90% observed a single time. V lost 5 bases and J lost 8; bases outside the gene matches: 13. Germline V gene data show CDR1 as SNHLY and CDR2 as FYNNEI. The CDR3 covers 16 residues. This chain uses TRBV2 with TRBJ1-2; 11 bases agree with TRBD1. The origin of this receptor is a man aged 35 to 55 with active or convalescent COVID-19. Sequencing was done on a sample of peripheral blood. The CDR3 region is CASSKNPGQGVKGYTF. As DNA, the CDR3 is TGTGCCAGCAGTAAGAACCCGGGACAGGGGGTGAAGGGCTACACCTTC. Drawing the rest from reference TRBV2 and TRBJ1-2, the complete variable domain is EPEVTQTPSHQVTQMGQEVILRCVPISNHLYFYWYRQILGQKVEFLVSFYNNEISEKSEIFDDQFSVERPDGSNFTLKIRSTKLEDSAMYFCASSKNPGQGVKGYTFGSGTRLTVV.